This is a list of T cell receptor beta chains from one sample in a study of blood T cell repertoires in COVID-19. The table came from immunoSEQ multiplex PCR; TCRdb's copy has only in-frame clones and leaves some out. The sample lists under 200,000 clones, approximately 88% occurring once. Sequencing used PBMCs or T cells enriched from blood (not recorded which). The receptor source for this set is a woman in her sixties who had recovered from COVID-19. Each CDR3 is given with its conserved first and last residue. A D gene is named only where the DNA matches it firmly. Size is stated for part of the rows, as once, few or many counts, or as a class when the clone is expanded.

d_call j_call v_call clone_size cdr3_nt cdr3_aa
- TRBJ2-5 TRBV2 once TGTGCCAGCAGTGACAGGGGCGAGACCCAGTACTTC CASSDRGETQYF
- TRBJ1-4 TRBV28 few TGTGCCAGCAGTCCCAGCGGGGTGGCAACTAATGAAAAACTGTTTTTT CASSPSGVATNEKLFF
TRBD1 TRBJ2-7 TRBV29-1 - TGCAGCGTTGGGGTGGACAGGGGCATCACCTACGAGCAGTACTTC CSVGVDRGITYEQYF
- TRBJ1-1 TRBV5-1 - TGCGCCAGCAGCTTGAGTGGCTCGGGCACTGAAGCTTTCTTT CASSLSGSGTEAFF
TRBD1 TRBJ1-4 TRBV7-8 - TGTGCCAGCAGCCGTCAATCATACCCAGGGGGCGATGAAAAACTGTTTTTT CASSRQSYPGGDEKLFF
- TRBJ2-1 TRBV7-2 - TGTGCCAGCAGCTTAGCGGGGCGGCTAATTTACAATGAGCAGTTCTTC CASSLAGRLIYNEQFF
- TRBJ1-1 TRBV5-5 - TGTGCCAGCAGTACGACAGGTAGCACTGAAGCTTTCTTT CASSTTGSTEAFF
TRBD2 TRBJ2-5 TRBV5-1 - TGCGCCAGCAGCTTGGCTCTAGCGGGGGGGCCCGGAGAGACCCAGTACTTC CASSLALAGGPGETQYF
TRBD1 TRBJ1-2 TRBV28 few TGTGCCAGCAGTTCGGGACAGGGGGCCTATGGCTACACCTTC CASSSGQGAYGYTF
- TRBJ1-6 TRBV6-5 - TGTGCCAGTAGGGACAACCATAATTCACCCCTCCACTTT CASRDNHNSPLHF
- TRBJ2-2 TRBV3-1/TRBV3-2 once TGTGCCAGCAGACAGGGTGGAGGTCTTAACACCGGGGAGCTGTTTTTT CASRQGGGLNTGELFF
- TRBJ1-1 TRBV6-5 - TGTGCCAGCAGCTACCTCACCCGGGGGAACACTGAAGCTTTCTTT CASSYLTRGNTEAFF
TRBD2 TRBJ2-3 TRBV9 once TGTGCCAGCACCCCCCGGGGGGTCGCAGATACGCAGTATTTT CASTPRGVADTQYF
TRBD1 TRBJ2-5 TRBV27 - TGTGCCAGCAGTTTGAACAGGGGAGAAGAGACCCAGTACTTC CASSLNRGEETQYF
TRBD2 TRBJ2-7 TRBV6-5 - TGTGCCAGCAGTTACGGGCCTTCCGGACTAGCCTACGAGCAGTACTTC CASSYGPSGLAYEQYF
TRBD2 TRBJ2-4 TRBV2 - TGTGCCAGCAGTGTTCAAGCGGGAGGAGATATTCAGTACTTC CASSVQAGGDIQYF
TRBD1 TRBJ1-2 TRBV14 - TGTGCCAGCACCAGGTTACGGGACAGTTCGGGCTACACCTTC CASTRLRDSSGYTF
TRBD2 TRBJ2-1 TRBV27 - TGTGCCAGCAGTGGTGGGACTAGCGTACCCTACAATGAGCAGTTCTTC CASSGGTSVPYNEQFF
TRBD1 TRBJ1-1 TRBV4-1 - TGCGCCAGCAGCCAAGCTGGGGCCAGGGGGCAAACTGAAGCTTTCTTT CASSQAGARGQTEAFF
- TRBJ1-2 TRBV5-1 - TGCGCCAGCAGCTTGGCAGGGGTCGATGGCTACACCTTC CASSLAGVDGYTF
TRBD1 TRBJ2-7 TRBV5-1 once TGCGCCAGCAGCCAGGGACAGGGTGGGGAGCAGTACTTC CASSQGQGGEQYF
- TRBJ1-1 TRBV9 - TGTGCCAGCAGCGTAGGGCCCGGGAGTGACACTGAAGCTTTCTTT CASSVGPGSDTEAFF
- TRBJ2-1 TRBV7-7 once TGTGCCAGCAGCCTAGGACTAACGAATACCTACAATGAGCAGTTCTTC CASSLGLTNTYNEQFF
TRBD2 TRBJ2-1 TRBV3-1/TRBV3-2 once TGTGCCAGCAGCCAATCAGTACTAGCGGGTCGAAATGAGCAGTTCTTC CASSQSVLAGRNEQFF
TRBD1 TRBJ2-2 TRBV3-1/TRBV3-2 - TGTGCCAGCAGCCAAGGCGGGACAGGGGTCACCGGGGAGCTGTTTTTT CASSQGGTGVTGELFF
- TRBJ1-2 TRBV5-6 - TGTGCCAGCAGACCCTGGGAGAATTATGGCTACACCTTC CASRPWENYGYTF
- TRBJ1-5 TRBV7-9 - TGTGCCAGCAGCTTCTTTTCCAATCAGCCCCAGCATTTT CASSFFSNQPQHF
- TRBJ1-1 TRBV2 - TGTGCCAGCAGTGAGAGGCAGACTAACACTGAAGCTTTCTTT CASSERQTNTEAFF
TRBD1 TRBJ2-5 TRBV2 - TGTGCCAGCAGTACCGGGACAGGGCGAGAGACCCAGTACTTC CASSTGTGRETQYF
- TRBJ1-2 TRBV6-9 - TGTGCCAGCAGACGGCAGGGGAAAAACTATGGCTACACCTTC CASRRQGKNYGYTF
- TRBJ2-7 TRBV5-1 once TGCGCCAGCAGCTTGTATCCAGGGGACAACTACGAGCAGTACTTC CASSLYPGDNYEQYF
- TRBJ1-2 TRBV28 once TGTGCCAGCAGTTTTGTGAAGGAGTATGGCTACACCTTC CASSFVKEYGYTF
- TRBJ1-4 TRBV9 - TGTGCCAGCAGCGCGGCCCCCTTTAGGGGACTGTTTTTT CASSAAPFRGLFF
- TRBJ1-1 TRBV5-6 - TGTGCCAGCAGCTTCGGGTTATCGAACACTGAAGCTTTCTTT CASSFGLSNTEAFF
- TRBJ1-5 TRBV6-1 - TGTGCCAGCAGCGATCCGGGGGGCAACAATCAGCCCCAGCATTTT CASSDPGGNNQPQHF
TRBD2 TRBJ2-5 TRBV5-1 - TGCGCCAGCAGCTTGGGAAGCGGGGGGATAAAGACCCAGTACTTC CASSLGSGGIKTQYF
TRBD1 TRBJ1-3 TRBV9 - TGTGCCAGCAGCGTAGACAGGGGGGACACCATATATTTT CASSVDRGDTIYF
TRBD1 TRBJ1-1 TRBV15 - TGTGCCACCAGCACCACGATCCGGGACAGCCACTGGGCTTTCTTT CATSTTIRDSHWAFF
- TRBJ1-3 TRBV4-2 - TGTGCCAGCAGCCAGACAGGTTCCTCTGGAAACACCATATATTTT CASSQTGSSGNTIYF
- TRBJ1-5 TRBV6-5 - TGTGCCAGCAGTTACTCGGGGCCGCAGGGGAATCAGCCCCAGCATTTT CASSYSGPQGNQPQHF
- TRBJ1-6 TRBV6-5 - TGTGCCAGCAGTTCCCGGCCAGGGGATTCACCCCTCCACTTT CASSSRPGDSPLHF
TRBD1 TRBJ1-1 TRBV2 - TGTGCCAGCGGACGGGACAGTCGCACTGAAGCTTTCTTT CASGRDSRTEAFF
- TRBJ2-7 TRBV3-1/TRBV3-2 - TGTGCCAGCGGGCAGCTCGAGCAGTACTTC CASGQLEQYF
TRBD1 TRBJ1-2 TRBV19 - TGTGCCAGTAGCCGGGACAGAGCTAACTATGGCTACACCTTC CASSRDRANYGYTF
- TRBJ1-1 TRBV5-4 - TGTGCCAGCAGGGATGACACGGAAAAAGAAGCTTTCTTT CASRDDTEKEAFF
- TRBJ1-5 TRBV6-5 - TGTGCCAGCAGTTCCGGGGGGCCCCAGCATTTT CASSSGGPQHF
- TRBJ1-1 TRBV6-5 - TGTGCCAGCAGTTACCAACGGGGGGCTGTGAACACTGAAGCTTTCTTT CASSYQRGAVNTEAFF
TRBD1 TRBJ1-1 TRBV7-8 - TGTGCCAGCATCGTAGGGACAGCGAACACTGAAGCTTTCTTT CASIVGTANTEAFF
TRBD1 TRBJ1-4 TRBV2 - TGTGCCAGCGAGAAACCGGGACAGGGCGGTGAAAAACTGTTTTTT CASEKPGQGGEKLFF
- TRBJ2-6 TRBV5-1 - TGCGCCAGCAGCTTGGGGGGAGCCTCTGGGGCCAACGTCCTGACTTTC CASSLGGASGANVLTF
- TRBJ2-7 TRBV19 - TGTGCCAGCAGGACAGAGAGCTCCTACGAGCAGTACTTC CASRTESSYEQYF
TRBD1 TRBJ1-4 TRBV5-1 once TGCGCCAGCAGCTTGGTCGGGACAGGGAGGGAAAAACTGTTTTTT CASSLVGTGREKLFF
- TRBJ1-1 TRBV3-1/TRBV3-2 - TGTGCCAGCAGCCAATACGAGGGTAGGGCTTTCTTT CASSQYEGRAFF
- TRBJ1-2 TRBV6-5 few TGTGCCAGCCGTCGTGCGCCCTATGGCTACACCTTC CASRRAPYGYTF